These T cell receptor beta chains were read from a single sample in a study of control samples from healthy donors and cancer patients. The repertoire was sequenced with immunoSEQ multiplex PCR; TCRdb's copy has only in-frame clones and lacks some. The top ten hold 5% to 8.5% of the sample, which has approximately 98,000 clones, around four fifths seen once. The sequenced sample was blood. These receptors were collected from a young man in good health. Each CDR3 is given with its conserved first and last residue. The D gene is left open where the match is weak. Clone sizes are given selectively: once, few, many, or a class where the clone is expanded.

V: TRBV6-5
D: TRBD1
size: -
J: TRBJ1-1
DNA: TGTGCCAGCAGCCCCAGGACAGGAGCGAACACTGAAGCTTTCTTT
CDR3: CASSPRTGANTEAFF

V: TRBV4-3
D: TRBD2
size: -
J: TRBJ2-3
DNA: TGCGCCAGCAGCCGGGTGCTAGCGGGCTCCACAGATACGCAGTATTTT
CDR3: CASSRVLAGSTDTQYF

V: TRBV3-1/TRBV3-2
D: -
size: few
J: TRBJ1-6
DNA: TGTGCCAGCAGCCAAGCCCGGTTTGAGGGTTCACCCCTCCACTTT
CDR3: CASSQARFEGSPLHF

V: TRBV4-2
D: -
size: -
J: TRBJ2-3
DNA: TGTGCCAGCAGCCATTTCCAGGGGCTCTCAGATACGCAGTATTTT
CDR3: CASSHFQGLSDTQYF

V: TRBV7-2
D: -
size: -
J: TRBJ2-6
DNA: TGTGCCAGCAGCTTATCCCCAGGGGTGGGGGCCAACGTCCTGACTTTC
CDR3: CASSLSPGVGANVLTF

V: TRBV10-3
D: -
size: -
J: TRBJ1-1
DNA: TGTGCCATCAGTGAGCCCACAGGGCCCAGAAACACTGAAGCTTTCTTT
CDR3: CAISEPTGPRNTEAFF

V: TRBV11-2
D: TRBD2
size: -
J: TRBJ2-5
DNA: TGTGCCAGCAGCCGGGGATTCCGACCACTAGCGGGGGGTGGAGAGACCCAGTACTTC
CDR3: CASSRGFRPLAGGGETQYF

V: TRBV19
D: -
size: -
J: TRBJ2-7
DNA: TGTGCCAGTAGCCTTGACAGTCCTTACGGCGAGCAGTACTTC
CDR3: CASSLDSPYGEQYF

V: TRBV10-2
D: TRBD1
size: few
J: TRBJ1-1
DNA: TGCGCCAGCAGTGAGTCGGGACAGGTGGGGACCAACACTGAAGCTTTCTTT
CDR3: CASSESGQVGTNTEAFF

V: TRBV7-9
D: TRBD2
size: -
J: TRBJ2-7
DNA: TGTGCCAGCAGCTTAGCAAATTTAGGGACTAGAAGTGACGAGCAGTACTTC
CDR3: CASSLANLGTRSDEQYF

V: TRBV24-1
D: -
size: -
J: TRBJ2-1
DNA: TGTGCCACCAGTGATCCGGACGGACCGAAAAGTGAGCAGTTCTTC
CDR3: CATSDPDGPKSEQFF

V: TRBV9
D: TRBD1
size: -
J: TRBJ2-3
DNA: TGTGCCAGCAGAAAGGAAGGGGGCGGCACAGATACGCAGTATTTT
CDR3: CASRKEGGGTDTQYF

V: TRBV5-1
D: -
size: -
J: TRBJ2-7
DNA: TGCGCCAGCAGCTTGTTCGTCTCCTACGAGCAGTACTTC
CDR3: CASSLFVSYEQYF

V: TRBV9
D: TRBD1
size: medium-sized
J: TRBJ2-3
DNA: TGTGCCAGCAGCGACGGACAGGGGACAGATACGCAGTATTTT
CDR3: CASSDGQGTDTQYF

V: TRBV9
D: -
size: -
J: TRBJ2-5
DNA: TGTGCCAGCAGCGTATACGCAGCCTACCAAGAGACCCAGTACTTC
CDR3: CASSVYAAYQETQYF

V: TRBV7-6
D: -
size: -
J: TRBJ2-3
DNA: TGTGCCAGCAGCTTAGGGAGGGTCAGGGGAAGGAAAGATACGCAGTATTTT
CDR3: CASSLGRVRGRKDTQYF

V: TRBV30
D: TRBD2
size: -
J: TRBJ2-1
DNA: TGTGCCTGGAGTCGACTAGCGGTTTCCTACAATGAGCAGTTCTTC
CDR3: CAWSRLAVSYNEQFF

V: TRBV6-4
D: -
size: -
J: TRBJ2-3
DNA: TGTGCCAGCAGTGTCTTATCCGGAGATACGCAGTATTTT
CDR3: CASSVLSGDTQYF

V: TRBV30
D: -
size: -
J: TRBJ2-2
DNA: TGTGCCTGGAGTCTCCGCCGGGGCGCCGGGGAGCTGTTTTTT
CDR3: CAWSLRRGAGELFF

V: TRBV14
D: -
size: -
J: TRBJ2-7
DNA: TGTGCCAGCAGCCCGACCGGGGTAGTCAACGAGCAGTACTTC
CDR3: CASSPTGVVNEQYF

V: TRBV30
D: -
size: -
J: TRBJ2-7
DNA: TGTGCCTGGACCCACGCCAGGACAGACCCCTACGAGCAGTACTTC
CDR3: CAWTHARTDPYEQYF

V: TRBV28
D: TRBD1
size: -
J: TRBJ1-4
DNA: TGTGCCAGCAGCTCCGGGACAGGGCCTAATGAAAAACTGTTTTTT
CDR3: CASSSGTGPNEKLFF

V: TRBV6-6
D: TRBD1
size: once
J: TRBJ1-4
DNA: TGTGCCAGCAGCTCACAGGGGGCGTGGATAGAAAAACTGTTTTTT
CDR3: CASSSQGAWIEKLFF

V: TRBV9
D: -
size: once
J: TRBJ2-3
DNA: TGTGCCAGCAAGGGGACGGGTAGCACAGATACGCAGTATTTT
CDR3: CASKGTGSTDTQYF

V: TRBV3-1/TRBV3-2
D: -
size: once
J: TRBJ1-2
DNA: TGTGCCAGCAGCCAAGAAGGACAGAGATACTACACCTTC
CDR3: CASSQEGQRYYTF

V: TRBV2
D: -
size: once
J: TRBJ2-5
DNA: TGTGCCAGCAGTGACGGGGAGCTCCCGACGGAGACCCAGTACTTC
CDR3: CASSDGELPTETQYF

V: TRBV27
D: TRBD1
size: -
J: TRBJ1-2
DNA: TGTGCCAGCACGGGGAAGAGCCACAGGGGGCGTTGGGGCTACACCTTC
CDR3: CASTGKSHRGRWGYTF

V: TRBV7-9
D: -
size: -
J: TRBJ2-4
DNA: TGTGCCAGCAGCTCCACACGGGACACCGTCATAGCCAAAAACATTCAGTACTTC
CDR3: CASSSTRDTVIAKNIQYF

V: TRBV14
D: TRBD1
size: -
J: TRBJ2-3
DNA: TGTGCCAGCAGCCCCGGACAGGGGAAGAATACGCAGTATTTT
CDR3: CASSPGQGKNTQYF

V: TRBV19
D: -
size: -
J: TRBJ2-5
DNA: TGTGCCAGTAGTATCGCTAGCCGTGAGACCCAGTACTTC
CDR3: CASSIASRETQYF